These T cell receptor beta chains were read from a single sample in a study of a mutant IDH1 vaccine in newly diagnosed glioma. Sequencing used immunoSEQ multiplex PCR; TCRdb keeps in-frame clones, though not all of them. This table holds roughly 11,000 clones, 81% found once. The antigens for these receptors are not known. The source was PBMCs, collected from a glioma patient whose treatment included an IDH1 peptide vaccine. All receptors derive from a young man with glioma. Each CDR3 is given with its conserved first and last residue. The D gene is left open where the match is weak. A clone size is listed for some rows: how often the clone was seen (once, few, many), or a class if it is expanded.

length: 16
size: NA
D: NA
J: TRBJ2-7
V: TRBV6-4
DNA: TGTGCCAGCAGTGACCGAGGACGGGCCCCAACCTACGAGCAGTACTTC
CDR3: CASSDRGRAPTYEQYF

length: 16
size: NA
D: NA
J: TRBJ2-3
V: TRBV19
DNA: TGTGCCAGTAAGGAGGGGCCCACACCTAGCACAGATACGCAGTATTTT
CDR3: CASKEGPTPSTDTQYF

length: 14
size: NA
D: NA
J: TRBJ2-7
V: TRBV6-5
DNA: TGTGCCAGCAGTTTCGCACGGACGGATTACGAGCAGTACTTC
CDR3: CASSFARTDYEQYF

length: 12
size: NA
D: NA
J: TRBJ2-7
V: TRBV7-9
DNA: TGTGCCAGCAGCCCCCGGTCCTACGAGCAGTACTTC
CDR3: CASSPRSYEQYF

length: 15
size: NA
D: NA
J: TRBJ1-3
V: TRBV28
DNA: TGTGCCAGCAGTCCAGGGGAGCGCTCTGGAAACACCATATATTTT
CDR3: CASSPGERSGNTIYF

length: 15
size: NA
D: NA
J: TRBJ2-1
V: TRBV19
DNA: TGTGCCAGTACTCTATATGGCGGGGAGCAGAATGAGCAGTTCTTC
CDR3: CASTLYGGEQNEQFF

length: 16
size: once
D: TRBD1
J: TRBJ1-1
V: TRBV7-9
DNA: TGTGCCAGCAGCCGTGGACAGGGGCCGATGAACACTGAAGCTTTCTTT
CDR3: CASSRGQGPMNTEAFF

length: 12
size: NA
D: NA
J: TRBJ2-7
V: TRBV10-3
DNA: TGTGCCATCGGGGACGGAAACTACGAGCAGTACTTC
CDR3: CAIGDGNYEQYF

length: 13
size: NA
D: NA
J: TRBJ2-3
V: TRBV30
DNA: TGTGCCTGGAGTCCCCCCCCTAGTAGCACGCAGTATTTT
CDR3: CAWSPPPSSTQYF

length: 16
size: NA
D: NA
J: TRBJ2-3
V: TRBV5-6
DNA: TGTGCCAGCAGCTTGGTTCGCAGGCGTACCACAGATACGCAGTATTTT
CDR3: CASSLVRRRTTDTQYF

length: 14
size: NA
D: NA
J: TRBJ1-2
V: TRBV28
DNA: TGTGCCAGCAGTTTAGACAGGAAGACCTATGGCTACACCTTC
CDR3: CASSLDRKTYGYTF

length: 15
size: NA
D: NA
J: TRBJ2-3
V: TRBV27
DNA: TGTGCCAGCAGTCCAGGGACCTTACCCACAGATACGCAGTATTTT
CDR3: CASSPGTLPTDTQYF

length: 15
size: NA
D: NA
J: TRBJ2-1
V: TRBV6-6
DNA: TGTGCCAGCAGAGGAGACTCGAGCTCCTACAATGAGCAGTTCTTC
CDR3: CASRGDSSSYNEQFF

length: 15
size: NA
D: NA
J: TRBJ2-1
V: TRBV10-3
DNA: TGTGCCATCTCGGACCCTACGTCGGACATAAATGAGCAGTTCTTC
CDR3: CAISDPTSDINEQFF

length: 15
size: NA
D: NA
J: TRBJ2-1
V: TRBV5-1
DNA: TGCGCCAGCAGCGAGAGGACTGATTCCTACAATGAGCAGTTCTTC
CDR3: CASSERTDSYNEQFF

length: 15
size: NA
D: NA
J: TRBJ2-7
V: TRBV2
DNA: TGTGCCAGCAGTGACTCGGCCTTAAGCTCCTACGAGCAGTACTTC
CDR3: CASSDSALSSYEQYF

length: 13
size: NA
D: NA
J: TRBJ2-7
V: TRBV5-4
DNA: TGTGCCAGCAGCTTGGAGGACAGCTACGAGCAGTACTTC
CDR3: CASSLEDSYEQYF

length: 14
size: NA
D: NA
J: TRBJ1-2
V: TRBV5-3
DNA: TGTGCCAGAAGCTCCCGGCCCCTGGGCTATGGCTACACCTTC
CDR3: CARSSRPLGYGYTF

length: 15
size: NA
D: NA
J: TRBJ1-2
V: TRBV6-1
DNA: TGTGCCAGCAGTGAATTCCAGGGACTGAACTATGGCTACACCTTC
CDR3: CASSEFQGLNYGYTF

length: 11
size: NA
D: NA
J: TRBJ2-5
V: TRBV4-1
DNA: TGCGCCAGCAGCCATCAGGAGACCCAGTACTTC
CDR3: CASSHQETQYF

length: 14
size: few
D: TRBD1
J: TRBJ1-1
V: TRBV29-1
DNA: TGCAGCGTTCGGGCCCGGGACAGGGGGGCTGAAGCTTTCTTT
CDR3: CSVRARDRGAEAFF

length: 17
size: NA
D: TRBD2
J: TRBJ2-2
V: TRBV7-6
DNA: TGTGCCAGCAGCTTAGTACGGGGGGGGACGAACACCGGGGAGCTGTTTTTT
CDR3: CASSLVRGGTNTGELFF

length: 11
size: few
D: NA
J: TRBJ1-1
V: TRBV30
DNA: TGTGCCTGGGGGGACGGCACTGAAGCTTTCTTT
CDR3: CAWGDGTEAFF

length: 13
size: NA
D: NA
J: TRBJ2-7
V: TRBV10-3
DNA: TGTGCCATCAGTGAAAGCAGGCGCTACGAGCAGTACTTC
CDR3: CAISESRRYEQYF

length: 14
size: NA
D: TRBD1
J: TRBJ1-1
V: TRBV6-5
DNA: TGTGCCAGCAGCGAGGACAGGGTGTTTTCTAAAGCTTTCTTT
CDR3: CASSEDRVFSKAFF

length: 13
size: NA
D: NA
J: TRBJ1-5
V: TRBV7-2
DNA: TGTGCCAGCAGCGGATACAGGGCTCAGCCCCAGCATTTT
CDR3: CASSGYRAQPQHF

length: 13
size: NA
D: NA
J: TRBJ1-1
V: TRBV5-1
DNA: TGCGCCAGCAGCTTGAACCAGAACACTGAAGCTTTCTTT
CDR3: CASSLNQNTEAFF

length: 16
size: NA
D: NA
J: TRBJ2-2
V: TRBV27
DNA: TGTGCCAGCAGGTCATACAGGGATGCGAACACCGGGGAGCTGTTTTTT
CDR3: CASRSYRDANTGELFF

length: 13
size: NA
D: NA
J: TRBJ2-3
V: TRBV6-6
DNA: TGTGCCAGCAGGGGAAGGGGCACAGATACGCAGTATTTT
CDR3: CASRGRGTDTQYF

length: 14
size: NA
D: NA
J: TRBJ2-2
V: TRBV7-9
DNA: TGTGCCAGCAGCCCCTTATTATTTTCCGGGGAGCTGTTTTTT
CDR3: CASSPLLFSGELFF

length: 15
size: NA
D: NA
J: TRBJ2-7
V: TRBV11-2
DNA: TGTGCCAGCAGCTTAGAACGCCTAACCTCCTACGAGCAGTACTTC
CDR3: CASSLERLTSYEQYF

length: 14
size: NA
D: NA
J: TRBJ1-5
V: TRBV27
DNA: TGTGCCAGCAGTTTCAGCAGTAGCAATCAGCCCCAGCATTTT
CDR3: CASSFSSSNQPQHF

length: 16
size: NA
D: NA
J: TRBJ1-4
V: TRBV19
DNA: TGTGCCAGTACCTCGAGGGGGGCTTCAACTAATGAAAAACTGTTTTTT
CDR3: CASTSRGASTNEKLFF

length: 16
size: NA
D: NA
J: TRBJ2-6
V: TRBV5-1
DNA: TGCGCCAGCAGCTTGGATTCGCCTTCTGGGGCCAACGTCCTGACTTTC
CDR3: CASSLDSPSGANVLTF

length: 18
size: NA
D: TRBD2
J: TRBJ2-3
V: TRBV4-2
DNA: TGTGCCAGCAGCCAAGAGGGAGCGAGCGGGAGAGTGGCAGATACGCAGTATTTT
CDR3: CASSQEGASGRVADTQYF